These T cell receptor beta chains were read from a single sample in a study of T cell responses to AZD1222 COVID-19 vaccine. Profiling relied on immunoSEQ multiplex PCR, and the TCRdb table lists in-frame clones only, not all of them. The table shows 130,000 to 150,000 clones, with under 95% occurring only once. Sequences were derived from peripheral blood, sampled on day 0 of AZD1222 vaccination. The receptors were sampled from an adult in good health. The CDR3 runs from the conserved cysteine through the conserved F or W. Each record gives: J gene, clone size, V gene, D gene, CDR3 DNA, CDR3 protein. A D gene is named only where the DNA matches it firmly. Rows give clone size only sometimes, using once, few, many, or a class for an expanded clone.

>TRBJ2-3|-|TRBV11-2|-
TGTGCCAGCAGCTTATTCCCCCCTTTCGGCACAGATACGCAGTATTTT
CASSLFPPFGTDTQYF
>TRBJ1-1|-|TRBV7-9|-
TGTGCCAGCAGGTCGGACGGGGCCATTTATGAAGCTTTCTTT
CASRSDGAIYEAFF
>TRBJ2-1|-|TRBV12-3/TRBV12-4|TRBD2
TGTGCCAGCAGTTTAGTCGGGGGGAATGAGCAGTTCTTC
CASSLVGGNEQFF
>TRBJ2-1|-|TRBV5-1|-
TGCGCCAGCGGGAAGGGGCCCAACGGCCATGAGCAGTTCTTC
CASGKGPNGHEQFF
>TRBJ1-1|-|TRBV7-2|-
TGTGCCAGCAGCTTAGTGGGCGCTGAAGCTTTCTTT
CASSLVGAEAFF
>TRBJ2-1|-|TRBV27|-
TGTGCCAGACTAATCCTCCTAGAAGCACTACCCAATGAGCAGTTCTTC
CARLILLEALPNEQFF
>TRBJ2-7|-|TRBV3-1/TRBV3-2|-
TGTGCCAGCAGCCAAGAGGCAGGGGCCGACGAGCAGTACTTC
CASSQEAGADEQYF
>TRBJ1-1|-|TRBV18|-
TGTGCCAGCTCACCATCAGGGGACACTGAAGCTTTCTTT
CASSPSGDTEAFF
>TRBJ2-5|-|TRBV30|TRBD2
TGTGCCTGGAGTGTCGGACTAGCGGGAGGTGGAGAGACCCAGTACTTC
CAWSVGLAGGGETQYF
>TRBJ1-2|-|TRBV27|TRBD1
TGTGCCAGCAGTATCAGGGGGCTCGACTATGGCTACACCTTC
CASSIRGLDYGYTF
>TRBJ2-7|-|TRBV11-2|TRBD2
TGTGCCAGCAGCTTAGGGGTCGGGGAGGGCTACGAGCAGTACTTC
CASSLGVGEGYEQYF
>TRBJ2-1|-|TRBV7-2|-
TGTGCCACGGGACCGACCTACAATGAGCAGTTCTTC
CATGPTYNEQFF
>TRBJ1-2|-|TRBV23-1|-
TGCGCCAGCAGTCAATCGCCTAGGACAGCCTCTAACTATGGCTACACCTTC
CASSQSPRTASNYGYTF
>TRBJ2-1|-|TRBV28|-
TGTGCCAGCAGTTTCCTAGGGGAGCGATACAATGAGCAGTTCTTC
CASSFLGERYNEQFF
>TRBJ2-1|once|TRBV5-1|TRBD2
TGCGCCAGCAAGGAAGGGCGGGAGGGACTTTACAATGAGCAGTTCTTC
CASKEGREGLYNEQFF
>TRBJ2-1|-|TRBV29-1|TRBD2
TGCAGCGTTGGACAGGGGACTAGCGGGAGGTCGCATTACAATGAGCAGTTCTTC
CSVGQGTSGRSHYNEQFF
>TRBJ2-1|-|TRBV9|-
TGTGCCAGCAGCGTAGGAGGACGACCCAATGAGCAGTTCTTC
CASSVGGRPNEQFF
>TRBJ1-2|few|TRBV5-8|TRBD1
TGTGCCAGCAGCTTCGGGACAGGGAACTATGGCTACACCTTC
CASSFGTGNYGYTF
>TRBJ1-1|-|TRBV6-5|-
TGTGCCAGCAGCGGACAGCCGAACACTGAAGCTTTCTTT
CASSGQPNTEAFF
>TRBJ2-7|-|TRBV2|TRBD2
TGTGCCAGCAGTCTACTAGCGGGAGGGAACGAGCAGTACTTC
CASSLLAGGNEQYF
>TRBJ1-1|-|TRBV6-5|TRBD1
TGTGCCAGCAGCCCCCGCGACAGGGTGAATGCTGAAGCTTTCTTT
CASSPRDRVNAEAFF
>TRBJ2-1|-|TRBV13|-
TGTGCCAGCAGCTTAGACGTAGGCAATGAGCAGTTCTTC
CASSLDVGNEQFF
>TRBJ1-3|-|TRBV19|-
TGTGCCAGTAGTACCACAGAGGGAGACACCATATATTTT
CASSTTEGDTIYF
>TRBJ1-5|-|TRBV10-3|-
TGTGCCTCCGGAAGGGGCGAGAATCAGCCCCAGCATTTT
CASGRGENQPQHF
>TRBJ2-2|-|TRBV7-7|-
TGTGCTAGCAGCATGACCAGGGGCACCGGGGAGCTGTTTTTT
CASSMTRGTGELFF
>TRBJ2-1|-|TRBV9|TRBD2
TGTGCCAGCAGCGCCTTTGGTACTAGCGGGAGTTGGGATGAGCAGTTCTTC
CASSAFGTSGSWDEQFF
>TRBJ1-6|-|TRBV10-2|-
TGCGCCAGCAGCCATTCTTTGAATTCACCCCTCCACTTT
CASSHSLNSPLHF
>TRBJ2-5|once|TRBV10-1|TRBD2
TGCGCCAGGGAGACTAGCGGAAAGTACCAAGAGACCCAGTACTTC
CARETSGKYQETQYF
>TRBJ1-2|-|TRBV27|TRBD1
TGTGCCAGCAGTTACTCGGACAGGGGAAGTGGCTACACCTTC
CASSYSDRGSGYTF
>TRBJ2-5|-|TRBV5-4|TRBD1
TGTGCCAGCAGCCGTGGAGGACAGGGGCAAGAGACCCAGTACTTC
CASSRGGQGQETQYF
>TRBJ2-6|-|TRBV5-1|-
TGCGCCAGCAGCTTACCAGGGGAAGCTGGGGCCAACGTCCTGACTTTC
CASSLPGEAGANVLTF
>TRBJ1-1|-|TRBV6-5|TRBD1
TGTGCCAGCAGCCGAGACAGGGCGAACACTGAAGCTTTCTTT
CASSRDRANTEAFF
>TRBJ2-3|-|TRBV2|-
TGTGCCAGCACGGACCCCGGTACGCAGTATTTT
CASTDPGTQYF
>TRBJ2-3|-|TRBV10-1|-
TGCGCCAGCTCAACGGGGCAGGAAGATACGCAGTATTTT
CASSTGQEDTQYF
>TRBJ1-1|-|TRBV18|TRBD1
TGTGCCAGCTCGCCCGGACAGGAGAGAAAGGCTTTCTTT
CASSPGQERKAFF
>TRBJ2-7|-|TRBV2|TRBD1
TGTGCCAGCAGCAGGACAGGGGGCTCCTACGAGCAGTACTTC
CASSRTGGSYEQYF
>TRBJ1-1|-|TRBV7-3|TRBD1
TGTGCCAGCAGCTTCCAGGGGGAAACTGAAGCTTTCTTT
CASSFQGETEAFF
>TRBJ1-2|few|TRBV6-4|-
TGTGCCAGCACCCCGGAGGGGGGCGCTAACTATGGCTACACCTTC
CASTPEGGANYGYTF
>TRBJ1-5|-|TRBV5-1|-
TGCGCCAGCAGCTTGGGACAGGCTAGCAATCAGCCCCAGCATTTT
CASSLGQASNQPQHF
>TRBJ2-1|-|TRBV6-5|-
TGTGCCAGCAGACCAGGGCTGGCCAATGAGCAGTTCTTC
CASRPGLANEQFF
>TRBJ2-1|-|TRBV28|-
TGTGCCAGCAGTTTACCCGGACTGTACAATGAGCAGTTCTTC
CASSLPGLYNEQFF
>TRBJ1-5|-|TRBV4-1|-
TGCGCCAGCAGCCTCGGGACCCTAGGCAATCAGCCCCAGCATTTT
CASSLGTLGNQPQHF
>TRBJ2-2|-|TRBV30|-
TGTGCCTGGAGGAAGAGCGGTACGAACACCGGGGAGCTGTTTTTT
CAWRKSGTNTGELFF
>TRBJ2-7|-|TRBV6-5|TRBD2
TGTGCCAGCAGTTACGCGGGAGGGCGAGGCGAGCAGTACTTC
CASSYAGGRGEQYF
>TRBJ1-6|-|TRBV7-9|-
TGTGCCAGCAGCCCGAACAGAGTTAGGTCACCCCTCCACTTT
CASSPNRVRSPLHF
>TRBJ1-5|-|TRBV2|-
TGTGCCAGCAGGAGGGCAGGTAGGGAAAGGCAGCCCCAGCATTTT
CASRRAGRERQPQHF
>TRBJ2-5|-|TRBV12-2|-
TGTGCAAGTCGCACCCGACTAGCGGGGCCAAAACAAAGACGGGAGACCCAGTACTTC
CASRTRLAGPKQRRETQYF
>TRBJ1-4|-|TRBV2|-
TGTGCCAGCACCCCGCGGGGGCGGGATGAAAAACTGTTTTTT
CASTPRGRDEKLFF
>TRBJ1-2|once|TRBV5-1|TRBD1
TGCGCCAGCAGCAGGGCCGGGACAGGGGGCCTCGGGGACTATGGCTACACCTTC
CASSRAGTGGLGDYGYTF
>TRBJ2-5|-|TRBV11-2|-
TGTGCCAGCGAAGGCGGCGGGATGAGGGAGACCCAGTACTTC
CASEGGGMRETQYF
>TRBJ2-1|-|TRBV5-1|-
TGCGCCAGCAGCGATACCGGGTCAACTTACAATGAGCAGTTCTTC
CASSDTGSTYNEQFF
>TRBJ1-5|-|TRBV12-3/TRBV12-4|-
TGTGCCAGCAGCCTGGTGTGGCAGCCCCAGCATTTT
CASSLVWQPQHF